This T cell receptor (beta chain) originates from a study of blood T cell repertoires in COVID-19 (dated by TCRdb to 2018 to 2020). As for the study more broadly: Collaborator samples came from the United States, Italy and Spain and covered acute and convalescent phases of COVID-19. The samples were drawn from two sources: the first 160 participants of the ongoing ImmuneRACE study, and over 1,000 subjects contributed by 6 global collaborators. The prospective study material was composed of cDNA or gDNA derived from T cells, B-cell-depleted T cells, or PBMCs. The sample metadata nearly always contained a de-identified subject ID, COVID-19 status, age in years and sex. A freely available public database, intended as a resource for researchers studying the immune response to SARS-CoV-2, is where the repertoires were released. Subjects who had been exposed to COVID-19, were actively infected with it, or had recovered from it provided the deeply sampled blood TCRbeta repertoires that made up the dataset. HLA class I and class II types, where available, came from metadata supplied by the sample provider rather than from assay-based typing. Broader findings and caveats from the paper: Clinical and demographic metadata were provided uncurated, with the amount varying by source and participant.

The CDR3 holds 12 amino acids from the cysteine to the phenylalanine. Only the CDR3 DNA stays, 36 bases, in frame from base 1. Trimming removed 2 bases from V and 4 bases from J, leaving 6 bases between the germline ends. Based on the germline V gene (reference sequence), the CDR1 and CDR2 sequences are SGHNT and YYREEE. TCRbeta CDR3 regions were amplified from genomic DNA using the immunoSEQ Assay, a bias-controlled multiplex PCR. Per the source publication's procedure: The number of nucleated cells in each sample was estimated from the amplification of reference gene primers within the assay. Sequence reads were collapsed and filtered to measure the absolute abundance of every unique TCRbeta CDR3 rearrangement. For each sample, productive Simpson clonality was calculated as the square root of Simpson's diversity index across productive rearrangements. TCRdb obtained this table from immuneACCESS and retained in-frame rearrangements with V and J assigned. These tables miss some clones; where compared with another copy, unresolved V genes account for less than half of the shortfall, and the remainder is unexplained. The V and J calls and clone size are taken from that table; D and trimming were inferred from the DNA. The sample has roughly 110,000 clones on record, about 89% of them singletons. Of the sample, about 4.5% is held by the ten largest clones.

Regarding this clone: Its antigen specificity is not known. No per-base quality is available; no much larger clone lies one base away.

Collaborating institutions collected whole blood in K2EDTA tubes following their own protocols. For TCRbeta analysis, collaborators shipped samples as frozen whole blood, isolated PBMCs, or DNA extracted from either of those sample types. This receptor was obtained from a middle-aged man with acute or convalescent COVID-19. What was sequenced was peripheral blood. The sequence links TRBV5-4 to TRBJ1-1; the D gene assignment is ambiguous. This receptor carries the CDR3 CASSFLSTEAFF. In nucleotides, the sequence is TGTGCCAGCAGCTTCCTATCCACTGAAGCTTTCTTT.